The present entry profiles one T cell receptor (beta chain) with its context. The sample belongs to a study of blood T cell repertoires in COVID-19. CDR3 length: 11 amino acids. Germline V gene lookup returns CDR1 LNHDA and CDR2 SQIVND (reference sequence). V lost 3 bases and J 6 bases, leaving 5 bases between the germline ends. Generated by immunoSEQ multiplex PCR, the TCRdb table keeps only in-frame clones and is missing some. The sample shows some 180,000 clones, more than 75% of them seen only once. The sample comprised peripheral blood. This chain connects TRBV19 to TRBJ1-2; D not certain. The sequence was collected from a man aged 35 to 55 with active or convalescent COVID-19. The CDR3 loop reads CASSIGNGYTF. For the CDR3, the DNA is TGTGCCAGTAGTATCGGGAATGGCTACACCTTC. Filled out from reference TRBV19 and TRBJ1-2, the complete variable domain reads DGGITQSPKYLFRKEGQNVTLSCEQNLNHDAMYWYRQDPGQGLRLIYYSQIVNDFQKGDIAEGYSVSREKKESFPLTVTSAQKNPTAFYLCASSIGNGYTFGSGTRLTVV.